A single sample gave rise to the 10 T cell receptor beta chains below, sequenced in a study of CD8 T cells in ankylosing spondylitis. Findings of the study overall: Blood of patients with ankylosing spondylitis appeared to be characterized by a TCR beta motif of several highly homologous variants.

No antigen has been identified for these receptors. TCRdb fed the 5' RACE reads into MiXCR, producing one record per CDR3 protein. The data show 500,000 to 650,000 distinct CDR3 sequences, roughly 5.3% seen once. Source material: blood, either unsorted or a sorted T cell fraction (not recorded which). The receptors were sampled from a male donor with ankylosing spondylitis.

In this sample, this clonotype turned up many times. The chain combines TRBV20-1 with TRBJ1-4, with 11 bases aligning to TRBD1. This CDR3 spans 13 amino acids. V lost 5 bases, J lost 8 bases, and 4 bases stayed unmatched. Germline values: CDR1 DFQATT, CDR2 SNEGSKA (reference sequence). Here the CDR3 DNA reads TGCAGTGCTCGGACAGGGGGCTACGAAAAACTGTTTTTT. Its translation: CSARTGGYEKLFF.

This clonotype was observed at least ten times. This chain uses TRBV20-1 with TRBJ2-7; D tentatively reads TRBD1 or TRBD2 (5 bases each). This CDR3 spans 14 amino acids. Germline CDR1 reads DFQATT; CDR2 reads SNEGSKA (reference sequence). The ends were cut back, 0 bases at V and 6 bases at J, with 15 bases in the middle. The CDR3 spells CSARDFQGPGEQYF. The CDR3 DNA is TGCAGTGCTAGAGATTTTCAGGGACCAGGCGAGCAGTACTTC.

With regard to this clonotype: This may come from a read error, since a much larger clone is one base off. This chain joins TRBV20-1 and TRBJ2-2, with D possibly being TRBD2 (5 bases). Germline V lookup: CDR1 DFQATT, CDR2 SNEGSKA (reference sequence). The CDR3 is 15 residues long. CDR3 amino acids: CSATSVITNTGEQFF. CDR3 nucleotide sequence: TGCAGTGCTACTTCCGTCATAACGAACACCGGGGAGCAGTTTTTT.

This clonotype was picked up many times. A much larger clonotype is one base distant, so this may be a read error. The chain uses TRBV5-1 and TRBJ1-1; no firm D call. Deletions cut 0 bases from V and 1 base from J, with 7 bases between. This CDR3 contains 14 residues. Germline values: CDR1 SGHRS, CDR2 YFSETQ. CDR3: CASSLARRNTEAFF. The CDR3 nucleotides are TGCGCCAGCAGCTTGGCCAGGAGGAACACTGAAGCTTTCTTT.

The sample holds a few counts of this clonotype. CDR3: CASSLHPSGANVLTF. CDR3 sequence (DNA): TGTGCCAGCAGCTTACACCCCTCTGGGGCCAACGTCCTGACTTTC. The V call is TRBV13, the J call TRBJ2-6; D remains ambiguous. Trimming pared 2 bases from V and 0 bases from J, leaving 5 bases between. Germline loops: CDR1 PRHDT, CDR2 FYEKMQ (reference sequence). CDR3 length: 15 residues. The variable domain in full, with the rest retrieved from reference TRBV13 and TRBJ2-6, is AAGVIQSPRHLIKEKRETATLKCYPIPRHDTVYWYQQGPGQDPQFLISFYEKMQSDKGSIPDRFSAQQFSDYHSELNMSSLELGDSALYFCASSLHPSGANVLTFGAGSRLTVL.

This clonotype has ten or more counts. V is TRBV27 and J is TRBJ2-2; the D is unclear. CDR1 MNHEY and CDR2 SMNVEV come from the germline V gene (reference sequence). The CDR3 totals 13 residues. V lost 0 bases and J 3 bases, leaving 2 bases between the germline ends. CDR3 in DNA: TGTGCCAGCAGTTTATCTTACACCGGGGAGCTGTTTTTT. Translation gives CASSLSYTGELFF.

The chain couples TRBV18 to TRBJ2-3, with 8 bases matching TRBD1. The CDR3 totals 16 residues. V shed 5 bases, J shed 4 bases, and the junction held 11 bases outside the gene matches. The V gene's germline CDR1 is KGHSH and CDR2 LQKENI. The CDR3 bases are TGTGCCAGCTCATCTTTCAGAGAGACAGGGGCAGATACGCAGTATTTT. It yields the protein CASSSFRETGADTQYF.

This clonotype was picked up many times. The chain links TRBV28 to TRBJ2-3; a weak D match, TRBD2 (5 bases). CDR1 is MDHEN and CDR2 is SYDVKM in the germline V gene. The ends were cut back, 6 bases at V and 14 bases at J, with 27 bases in the middle. The CDR3 sequence is 15 residues long. The DNA for the CDR3 is TGTGCCAGCAGGTGGGGTCTGCTAACCCCGGGAAGCACGTATTTT. It specifies CASRWGLLTPGSTYF.

There are many counts of this clonotype. The gene calls are TRBV2 and TRBJ1-1; D is possibly TRBD1 (5 bases). Trimming shortened V by 4 bases and J by 3 bases, and 12 bases separated the two germline ends. CDR1 is SNHLY and CDR2 is FYNNEI in the germline V gene. The CDR3 is 14 residues long. CDR3 residues: CASSGGGAHTEAFF. In DNA form, the CDR3 reads TGTGCCAGCAGTGGAGGAGGGGCGCACACTGAAGCTTTCTTT.

This clonotype was counted many times. This chain uses TRBV20-1 with TRBJ2-1; 7 bases fit TRBD1. The CDR3 sequence is 16 residues long. The V gene end was trimmed by 2 bases and the J gene end by 4 bases; junction bases not matched to a gene: 11. CDR1 and CDR2 (germline): DFQATT, SNEGSKA (reference sequence). The CDR3 nucleotides read TGCAGTGCTAGATACTTCCGGGACAGATCGTACAATGAGCAGTTCTTC. Its translation is CSARYFRDRSYNEQFF.